The 28 T cell receptor beta chains listed next were all sequenced from one sample in a study of cytomegalovirus exposure and HLA in healthy donors. This PCR relied on a set of 60 Vbeta primers and 13 Jbeta primers. The assay was immunoSEQ multiplex PCR, and TCRdb's table has in-frame clones only and misses some. The data show approximately 170,000 clones, roughly 70% seen once. Sequences were obtained from PBMCs. These receptors originate from a girl between 5 and 17 years old in good health and CMV-seronegative.

This chain connects TRBV29-1 to TRBJ1-3; maybe TRBD1 (6 bases). This CDR3 region has 17 residues. The V gene lost 0 bases and the J gene lost 1 base, with 16 bases spanning the gap. Looked up from germline, CDR1 is SQVTM and CDR2 is ANQGSEA. For the CDR3, the DNA is TGCAGCGTTGAAGAGGCCCACCCCCAGGGGTCTGGAAACACCATATATTTT. The encoded protein is CSVEEAHPQGSGNTIYF.

The chain carries TRBV6-5 and TRBJ2-7, with TRBD1 matching over 7 bases. The CDR3 spans 13 residues. In germline, CDR1 is MNHEY, CDR2 SVGAGI. Trimming took 10 bases from V and 2 from J; bases not matched to a gene: 8. In DNA form, the CDR3 reads TGTGCCACCCAGGACAGGCCCCCCTACGAGCAGTACTTC. Translated: CATQDRPPYEQYF.

The chain carries TRBV6-1 and TRBJ2-7; D is unclear. Trimming took off 7 bases at V and 5 bases at J, with 18 bases between the two ends. CDR1 is MNHNS, CDR2 SASEGT, per germline. The CDR3 sequence is 14 residues long. The CDR3 protein is CASTLLVVSDEQYF. CDR3 nucleotide sequence: TGTGCCAGCACCCTTCTTGTTGTTTCGGACGAGCAGTACTTC.

V gene TRBV7-9 combines with J gene TRBJ2-1; TRBD2 matches at 9 bases. The length of the CDR3 is 14 residues. In germline, CDR1 is SEHNR, CDR2 FQNEAQ (reference sequence). V lost 11 bases, J lost 1 base, and 6 bases stayed unmatched. CDR3 loop: CAGRSGGSYNEQFF. CDR3 in DNA: TGTGCCGGCCGTAGCGGGGGTTCCTACAATGAGCAGTTCTTC.

The chain joins TRBV21-1 to TRBJ1-5; the table calls TRBD1, which could not be checked here. TRBV21-1 represents a pseudogene. The CDR3 loop spans 16 amino acids. The CDR3 coding sequence is TGTGCCAGCAGCTCTCAATCAGGGGTTGGGGAACAGCCCCAGCATTTT. Translating gives CASSSQSGVGEQPQHF.

This clone was observed a few times. The sample has other DNA sequences that encode this CDR3 too. The V gene is TRBV19, the J gene TRBJ1-6, with TRBD1 matching 7 bases. The CDR3 is made up of 14 amino acids. Germline assignment: CDR1 LNHDA and CDR2 SQIVND (reference sequence). The V gene end was trimmed by 3 bases and the J gene end by 5 bases; junction bases not matched to a gene: 1. The CDR3 DNA is TGTGCCAGTAGTATCAGGGGGGATAATTCACCCCTCCACTTT. Its translation: CASSIRGDNSPLHF.

The chain joins TRBV4-1 to TRBJ2-1; D uncertain. V dropped 5 bases and J dropped 4 bases, with 6 bases sitting between them. Germline lookup yields CDR1 MGHRA and CDR2 YSYEKL. This CDR3 contains 12 residues. CDR3 DNA: TGCGCCAGCAGCTTGAGTTACAATGAGCAGTTCTTC. Protein: CASSLSYNEQFF.

This clone was counted a few times. V gene TRBV7-3 combines with J gene TRBJ2-1, with 11 bases fitting TRBD2. Germline lookup yields CDR1 SGHTA and CDR2 FQGTGA. The CDR3 consists of 15 residues. Losses at the gene ends were 5 bases for V and 6 bases for J; bases not matched to a gene: 6. This chain's CDR3 is CASSVSGGALNEQFF. Here the CDR3 DNA reads TGTGCCAGCAGCGTTAGCGGGGGGGCCCTCAATGAGCAGTTCTTC. Full variable domain (missing parts from reference TRBV7-3 and TRBJ2-1): GAGVSQTPSNKVTEKGKYVELRCDPISGHTALYWYRQSLGQGPEFLIYFQGTGAADDSGLPNDRFFAVRPEGSVSTLKIQRTERGDSAVYLCASSVSGGALNEQFFGPGTRLTVL.

The rearrangement uses TRBV5-6 and TRBJ2-3; 8 nucleotides line up with TRBD2. The junction had 6 bases not matched to a gene; V was cut back by 0 bases and J by 6 bases. Germline V gives CDR1 SGHDT, CDR2 YYEEEE. The CDR3 length is 15 residues. Written as DNA, the CDR3 is TGTGCCAGCAGCTTGGTAGCGGGGAGGGGGGATACGCAGTATTTT. Translation gives CASSLVAGRGDTQYF.

This rearrangement joins TRBV5-1 to TRBJ1-1; 10 positions match TRBD1. Germline assignment: CDR1 SGHRS and CDR2 YFSETQ. With 5 bases clipped from V and 6 bases from J, the junction kept 7 bases outside the gene matches. This CDR3 has 14 residues. CDR3 sequence: CASRPGTGVSEAFF. DNA of the CDR3: TGCGCCAGCAGACCCGGGACAGGGGTGTCTGAAGCTTTCTTT.

The rearrangement uses TRBV10-3 and TRBJ2-3; 8 nucleotides match TRBD2. CDR1 ENHRY and CDR2 SYGVKD come from the germline V gene. The trim removed 6 bases at V and 2 bases at J, leaving 7 bases unmatched. This CDR3 contains 15 residues. This CDR3 is CAIRNLAGPTDTQYF. CDR3 bases: TGTGCCATCAGGAATCTAGCGGGTCCCACAGATACGCAGTATTTT.

The V gene is TRBV7-2, the J gene TRBJ2-1, with 9 bases lining up with TRBD1. The V and J ends lost 5 bases and 2 bases, in that order; junction bases with no gene match: 7. Germline V gene lookup returns CDR1 SGHTA and CDR2 FQGNSA. This CDR3 region has 16 residues. The CDR3: CASSHMDRGTYNEQFF. The CDR3 nucleotides are TGTGCCAGCAGCCACATGGACAGGGGAACCTACAATGAGCAGTTCTTC.

A few counts support this clone. The chain couples TRBV5-4 to TRBJ2-1; 8 bases agree with TRBD2. Trimming removed 4 bases from V and 1 base from J; junction bases left unmatched: 7. There are 16 residues in the CDR3. The germline V gene has CDR1 SGHNT and CDR2 YYREEE (reference sequence). Here the CDR3 reads CASSPVGGASYNEQFF. In DNA form, the CDR3 reads TGTGCCAGCAGCCCCGTCGGGGGGGCTTCCTACAATGAGCAGTTCTTC.

The chain combines TRBV5-1 with TRBJ2-2, with TRBD1 identical over 8 bases. Looked up from germline, CDR1 is SGHRS and CDR2 is YFSETQ. This CDR3 is built from 15 residues. The V gene end was trimmed by 0 bases and the J gene end by 6 bases; junction bases not matched to a gene: 4. The CDR3, as DNA: TGCGCCAGCAGCTTGGGACAGGGGCCCTCCGGGGAGCTGTTTTTT. It specifies CASSLGQGPSGELFF.

The chain uses TRBV7-8 and TRBJ1-5; D may be TRBD1 (5 bases). The germline CDR1 and CDR2 sequences are SGHVS and FQNEAQ. The V end lost 7 bases, the J end lost 4 bases, and 17 bases lay between the germline ends. This CDR3 contains 15 residues. The chain's CDR3 is CASTLGQGKNQPQHF. CDR3 nucleotide sequence: TGTGCCAGCACCCTAGGCCAGGGTAAGAATCAGCCCCAGCATTTT.

A word on this clone: Additional DNA sequences in this sample encode the identical CDR3. The V gene is TRBV15, the J gene TRBJ1-5, with 9 positions matching TRBD1. The V and J ends lost 3 bases and 4 bases, in that order; junction bases with no gene match: 1. CDR1 is LNHNV, CDR2 YYDKDF, per germline (reference sequence). CDR3 length: 14 amino acids. For the CDR3, the DNA is TGTGCCACCAGCAGGGACAGGGGAAATCAGCCCCAGCATTTT. Translation gives CATSRDRGNQPQHF.

This chain uses TRBV29-1 with TRBJ1-2; 10 bases map to TRBD1. The CDR3 runs 13 residues. The V gene's germline CDR1 is SQVTM and CDR2 ANQGSEA. Trimming took 6 bases from V and 8 from J; bases not matched to a gene: 9. CDR3 nucleotides: TGCAGCGTCGACGGGGACAGGGGATCGGGCTACACCTTC. Its protein is CSVDGDRGSGYTF.

The chain uses TRBV7-9 and TRBJ1-1; the D gene is possibly TRBD1 (5 bases). The germline V and J ends were trimmed by 4 bases and 2 bases, with 14 bases remaining between them. There are 15 residues in the CDR3. In germline, CDR1 is SEHNR, CDR2 FQNEAQ (reference sequence). CDR3 sequence: CASSSSGAFNTEAFF. CDR3 nucleotides: TGTGCCAGCAGCTCTAGCGGGGCTTTTAACACTGAAGCTTTCTTT.

This clone was seen only once. One junction end disagrees with the germline gene, perhaps due to a read error. The chain employs TRBV7-6 and TRBJ2-1, with 11 positions matching TRBD2. The CDR3 is 17 amino acids. Looked up from germline, CDR1 is SGHVS and CDR2 is FNYEAQ. The CDR3 region is CASSPRPASGGLAPTLF. CDR3 DNA: TGTGCCAGCAGCCCCCGCCCGGCTAGCGGGGGGCTCGCCCCCACCCTCTTC.

This clone was seen a few times. This sequence joins TRBV5-1 and TRBJ1-1; D is uncertain. CDR1 SGHRS and CDR2 YFSETQ come from the germline V gene. The V and J ends lost 1 base and 5 bases respectively, with 12 bases between them. CDR3 length: 14 residues. The CDR3 DNA reads TGCGCCAGCAGCTTGACTCAACTCGAGACTGAAGCTTTCTTT. Protein sequence: CASSLTQLETEAFF.

This clone was picked up a small number of times. The chain links TRBV5-6 to TRBJ1-2; D might be TRBD1 (6 bases). In germline, CDR1 is SGHDT, CDR2 YYEEEE. The CDR3 is made up of 14 amino acids. Trimming took off 3 bases at V and 3 bases at J, with 12 bases between the two ends. The CDR3 reads CASSYRTADYGYTF. Here the CDR3 DNA reads TGTGCCAGCAGCTACCGGACAGCAGACTATGGCTACACCTTC.

The V call is TRBV27, the J call TRBJ2-7, with 7 bases identical to TRBD1. This CDR3 is built from 15 residues. With V trimmed by 6 bases and J by 3 bases, 11 bases remained unmatched. Germline CDR1 and CDR2: MNHEY and SMNVEV (reference sequence). CDR3 DNA sequence: TGTGCCAGCAGCCTCTTTTCGACAGGGTTCTACGAGCAGTACTTC. This translates into CASSLFSTGFYEQYF.

The chain combines TRBV2 with TRBJ2-5; perhaps TRBD2 as D (5 bases). CDR3 size: 15 residues. V was trimmed by 7 bases and J by 3 bases, leaving 18 bases between them. Germline V gene lookup returns CDR1 SNHLY and CDR2 FYNNEI. The CDR3 region has the DNA TGTGCCAGCATACGGGATCGCGGCGAAAAAGAGACCCAGTACTTC. It specifies CASIRDRGEKETQYF.

This clone was detected only a few times. The chain has TRBV2 and TRBJ1-3, with TRBD1 as a possible D gene (6 bases). Trimming pared 7 bases from V and 4 bases from J, leaving 23 bases between. Germline V gene data show CDR1 as SNHLY and CDR2 as FYNNEI. The CDR3 sequence is 17 residues long. The CDR3 nucleotides read TGTGCCAGCACCCAGAACAGGGAGGGAGTTCCGGGAAACACCATATATTTT. Translating it yields CASTQNREGVPGNTIYF. The whole variable domain, remainder taken from reference TRBV2 and TRBJ1-3, is EPEVTQTPSHQVTQMGQEVILRCVPISNHLYFYWYRQILGQKVEFLVSFYNNEISEKSEIFDDQFSVERPDGSNFTLKIRSTKLEDSAMYFCASTQNREGVPGNTIYFGEGSWLTVV.

V usage is TRBV19 and J usage is TRBJ2-1; D is unresolved. Trimming removed 2 bases at V and 4 bases at J, with 9 bases between. Germline CDR1 is LNHDA and CDR2 is SQIVND (reference sequence). This CDR3 has 14 amino acids. The CDR3 region is CASSITGAYNEQFF. As DNA, the CDR3 is TGTGCCAGTAGTATAACTGGAGCTTACAATGAGCAGTTCTTC. The variable domain in full, completed from reference TRBV19 and TRBJ2-1, reads DGGITQSPKYLFRKEGQNVTLSCEQNLNHDAMYWYRQDPGQGLRLIYYSQIVNDFQKGDIAEGYSVSREKKESFPLTVTSAQKNPTAFYLCASSITGAYNEQFFGPGTRLTVL.

V is TRBV18 and J is TRBJ1-4; 7 positions agree with TRBD1. The V gene end was trimmed by 4 bases and the J gene end by 5 bases; junction bases not matched to a gene: 7. Germline V CDR1 and CDR2: KGHSH, LQKENI. The CDR3 spans 15 residues. CDR3 DNA: TGTGCCAGCTCACTCGACAGGGATCTGAATGAAAAACTGTTTTTT. This sequence encodes CASSLDRDLNEKLFF.

This rearrangement joins TRBV6-1 to TRBJ1-5, with D unresolved. Per the germline V gene, CDR1 is MNHNS and CDR2 is SASEGT. Trimming stripped 4 bases from V and 7 bases from J, with 11 bases between. This CDR3 region has 13 residues. CDR3 residues: CASSGAGFQPQHF. The CDR3 DNA is TGTGCCAGCAGTGGGGCAGGATTCCAGCCCCAGCATTTT.

The genes are TRBV29-1 and TRBJ1-5; 8 bases match TRBD1. Germline values: CDR1 SQVTM, CDR2 ANQGSEA. The CDR3 extends over 13 amino acids. J lost 5 bases, V lost 2 bases, and 2 bases had no gene match. CDR3 amino acids: CSVEQGADQPQHF. CDR3 bases: TGCAGCGTTGAACAGGGGGCCGATCAGCCCCAGCATTTT.